This TCR beta chain was sequenced during a study of cytomegalovirus exposure and HLA in healthy donors. Overall study results and limits: For presence/absence analyses, sequencing depth was assumed to be roughly uniform across donors.

The count of this clone is one. The antigen remains undetermined. PCR was performed using 60 Vbeta and 13 Jbeta primers. The repertoire was sequenced with immunoSEQ multiplex PCR; TCRdb's copy has only in-frame clones and lacks some. This sample has roughly 190,000 clones, with 84% found just once. The CDR3 consists of 12 residues. V dropped 8 bases and J dropped 4 bases, with 11 bases sitting between them. From germline, CDR1 is MNHEY and CDR2 SVGAGI. V and J are TRBV6-5 and TRBJ1-2; D not resolved. The sequence came from a woman between 50 and 59 years old in good health and CMV-seropositive. Sequences were obtained from PBMCs. CDR3 coding DNA: TGTGCCAGCGGTGCCAGGCTCTATGGCTACACCTTC. Residues: CASGARLYGYTF.